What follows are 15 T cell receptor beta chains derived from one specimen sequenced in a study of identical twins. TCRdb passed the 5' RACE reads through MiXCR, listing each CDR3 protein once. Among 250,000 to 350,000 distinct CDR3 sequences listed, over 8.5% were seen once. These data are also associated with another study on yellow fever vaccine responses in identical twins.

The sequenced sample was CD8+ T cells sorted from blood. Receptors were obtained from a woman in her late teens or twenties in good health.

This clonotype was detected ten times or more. The CDR3 protein is CASSYHWGNQPQHF. The CDR3 nucleotides are TGTGCCAGCAGTTACCACTGGGGCAATCAGCCCCAGCATTTT. V is TRBV6-5 and J is TRBJ1-5; D is ambiguous. Germline CDR1 and CDR2: MNHEY and SVGAGI. The V end lost 2 bases, the J end lost 2 bases, and 7 bases lay between the germline ends. This CDR3 comprises 14 residues.

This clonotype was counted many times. The CDR3 DNA follows: TGTGCCAGCAGTCCGGGACTAGCGGGAGAGGGGCCCTACAATGAGCAGTTCTTC. The encoded protein is CASSPGLAGEGPYNEQFF. This chain uses TRBV28 with TRBJ2-1; 14 bases agree with TRBD2. Unmatched junction bases numbered 8, after V lost 5 bases and J lost 2 bases. The germline gives CDR1 MDHEN, CDR2 SYDVKM. This CDR3 comprises 18 residues.

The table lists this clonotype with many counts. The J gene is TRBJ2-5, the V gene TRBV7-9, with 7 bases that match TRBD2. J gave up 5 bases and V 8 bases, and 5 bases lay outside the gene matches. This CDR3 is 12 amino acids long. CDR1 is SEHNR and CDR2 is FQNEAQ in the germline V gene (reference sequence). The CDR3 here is CASRTRGETQYF. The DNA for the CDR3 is TGTGCCAGCCGGACGCGGGGGGAGACCCAGTACTTC.

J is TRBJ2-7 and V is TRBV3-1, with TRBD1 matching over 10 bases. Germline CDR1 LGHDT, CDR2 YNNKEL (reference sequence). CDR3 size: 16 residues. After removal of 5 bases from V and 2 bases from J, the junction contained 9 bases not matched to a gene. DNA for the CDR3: TGTGCCAGCAGCGCAACGACCGGGACAGGGGCCTACGAGCAGTACTTC. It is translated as CASSATTGTGAYEQYF.

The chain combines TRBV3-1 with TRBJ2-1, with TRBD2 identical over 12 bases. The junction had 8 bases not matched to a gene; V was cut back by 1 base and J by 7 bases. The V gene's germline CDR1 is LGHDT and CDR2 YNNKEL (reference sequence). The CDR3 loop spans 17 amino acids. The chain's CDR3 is CASSQGGASGGANEQFF. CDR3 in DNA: TGTGCCAGCAGCCAAGGCGGAGCTAGCGGGGGGGCAAATGAGCAGTTCTTC.

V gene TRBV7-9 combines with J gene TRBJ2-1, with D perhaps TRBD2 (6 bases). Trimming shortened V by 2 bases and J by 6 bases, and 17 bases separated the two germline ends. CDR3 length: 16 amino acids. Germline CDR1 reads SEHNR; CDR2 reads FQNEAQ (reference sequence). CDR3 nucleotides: TGTGCCAGCAGCTTAAGGAGGGGTGACTCCGCCAATGAGCAGTTCTTC. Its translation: CASSLRRGDSANEQFF. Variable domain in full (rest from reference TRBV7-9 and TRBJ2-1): DTGVSQNPRHKITKRGQNVTFRCDPISEHNRLYWYRQTLGQGPEFLTYFQNEAQLEKSRLLSDRFSAERPKGSFSTLEIQRTEQGDSAMYLCASSLRRGDSANEQFFGPGTRLTVL.

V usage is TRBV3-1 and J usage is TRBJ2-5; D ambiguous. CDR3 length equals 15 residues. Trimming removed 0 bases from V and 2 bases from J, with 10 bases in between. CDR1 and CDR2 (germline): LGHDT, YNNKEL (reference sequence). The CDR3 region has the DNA TGTGCCAGCAGCCAAGATCTGGGCAGGCAAGAGACCCAGTACTTC. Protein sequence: CASSQDLGRQETQYF.

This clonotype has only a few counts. CDR3 residues: CAISGLSGEQYF. The CDR3 DNA follows: TGTGCCATCAGCGGACTCTCGGGCGAGCAGTACTTC. This chain connects TRBV10-3 to TRBJ2-7; tentatively, D is TRBD2 (5 bases). V was pared by 6 bases and J by 6 bases, with 12 bases between. Germline V gives CDR1 ENHRY, CDR2 SYGVKD. The CDR3 is 12 amino acids.

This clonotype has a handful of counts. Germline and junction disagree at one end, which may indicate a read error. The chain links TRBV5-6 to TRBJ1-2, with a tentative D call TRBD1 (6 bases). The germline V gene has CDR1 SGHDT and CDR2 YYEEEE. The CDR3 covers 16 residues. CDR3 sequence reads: CASRLGVGGANYGYTF. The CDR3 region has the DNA TGTGCCAGCAGATTGGGGGTCGGGGGCGCCAACTATGGCTACACCTTC.

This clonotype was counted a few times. CDR3 protein: CASSLFQTGFDRTELSKNIQYF. CDR3 nucleotide sequence: TGTGCCAGCAGTTTATTTCAGACAGGGTTCGACAGGACCGAGCTATCCAAAAACATTCAGTACTTC. The rearrangement links TRBV27 to TRBJ2-4, with TRBD1 matching over 7 bases. This CDR3 has 22 amino acids. Looked up from germline, CDR1 is MNHEY and CDR2 is SMNVEV (reference sequence). J gave up 2 bases and V 1 base, and 23 bases lay outside the gene matches.

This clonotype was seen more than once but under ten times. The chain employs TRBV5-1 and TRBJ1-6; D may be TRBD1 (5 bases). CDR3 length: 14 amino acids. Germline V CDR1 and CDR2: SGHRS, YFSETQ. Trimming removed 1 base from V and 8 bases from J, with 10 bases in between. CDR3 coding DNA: TGCGCCAGCAGCTTGAATACGGGGGATTCACCCCTCCACTTT. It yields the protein CASSLNTGDSPLHF.

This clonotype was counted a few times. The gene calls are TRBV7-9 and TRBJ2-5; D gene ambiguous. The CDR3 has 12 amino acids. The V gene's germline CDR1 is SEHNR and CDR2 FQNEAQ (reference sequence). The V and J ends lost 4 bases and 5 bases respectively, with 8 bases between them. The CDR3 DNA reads TGTGCCAGCAGCTCACTACCCGAGACCCAGTACTTC. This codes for CASSSLPETQYF.

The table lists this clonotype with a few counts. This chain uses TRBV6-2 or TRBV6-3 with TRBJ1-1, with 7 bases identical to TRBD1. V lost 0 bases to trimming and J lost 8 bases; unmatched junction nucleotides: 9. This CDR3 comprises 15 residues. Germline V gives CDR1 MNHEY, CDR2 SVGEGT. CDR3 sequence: CASSYSTAGGPEAFF. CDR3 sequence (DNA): TGTGCCAGCAGTTACTCGACTGCAGGGGGTCCCGAAGCTTTCTTT.

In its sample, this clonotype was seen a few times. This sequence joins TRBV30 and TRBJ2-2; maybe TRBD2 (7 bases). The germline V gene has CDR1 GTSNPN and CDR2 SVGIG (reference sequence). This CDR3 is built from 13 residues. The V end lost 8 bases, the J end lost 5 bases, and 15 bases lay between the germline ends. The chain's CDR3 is CARLAGATGELFF. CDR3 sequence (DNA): TGTGCCCGCCTCGCGGGGGCAACCGGGGAGCTGTTTTTT.

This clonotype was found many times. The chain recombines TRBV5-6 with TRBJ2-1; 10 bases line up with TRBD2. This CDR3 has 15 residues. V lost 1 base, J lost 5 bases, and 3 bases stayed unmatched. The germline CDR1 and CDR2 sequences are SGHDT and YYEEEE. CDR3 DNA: TGTGCCAGCAGCTTGCTAGCGGGAGTTAACAATGAGCAGTTCTTC. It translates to CASSLLAGVNNEQFF.